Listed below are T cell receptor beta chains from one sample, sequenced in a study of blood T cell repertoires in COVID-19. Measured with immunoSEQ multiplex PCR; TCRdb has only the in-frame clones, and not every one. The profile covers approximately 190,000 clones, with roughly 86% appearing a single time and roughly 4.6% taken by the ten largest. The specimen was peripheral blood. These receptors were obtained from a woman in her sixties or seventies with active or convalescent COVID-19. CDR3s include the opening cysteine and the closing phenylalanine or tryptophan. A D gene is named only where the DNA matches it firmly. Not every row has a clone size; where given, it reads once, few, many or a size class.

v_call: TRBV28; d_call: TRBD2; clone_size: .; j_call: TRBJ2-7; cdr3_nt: TGTGCCAGTTCCGGGAGGGCCTACGAGCAGTACTTC; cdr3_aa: CASSGRAYEQYF
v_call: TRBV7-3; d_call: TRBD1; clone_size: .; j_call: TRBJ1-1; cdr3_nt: TGTGCCAGCAGCTTAGCAGGGGGCTGGTACACTGAAGCTTTCTTT; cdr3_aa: CASSLAGGWYTEAFF
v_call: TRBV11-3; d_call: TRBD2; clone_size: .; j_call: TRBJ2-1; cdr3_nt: TGTGCCAGCTCAGAGGGAAGCGGGAATATATTATACAATGAGCAGTTCTTC; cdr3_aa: CASSEGSGNILYNEQFF
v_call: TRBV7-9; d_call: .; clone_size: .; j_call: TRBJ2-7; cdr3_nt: TGTGCCAGCAGCTATGACAGACAGTACGAGCAGTACTTC; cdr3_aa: CASSYDRQYEQYF
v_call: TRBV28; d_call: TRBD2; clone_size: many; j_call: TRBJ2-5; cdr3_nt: TGTGCCGGCGCTCTAGCGGGAGAAGCAGAGACCCAGTACTTC; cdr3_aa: CAGALAGEAETQYF
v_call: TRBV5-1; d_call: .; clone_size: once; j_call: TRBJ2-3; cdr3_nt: TGCGCCAGCAGCTTGAGGGGGAGCACAGATACGCAGTATTTT; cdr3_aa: CASSLRGSTDTQYF
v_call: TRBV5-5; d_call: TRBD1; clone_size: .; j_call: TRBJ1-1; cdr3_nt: TGTGCCAGCAGCCTGGTGGGACAGAGGAACACTGAAGCTTTCTTT; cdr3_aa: CASSLVGQRNTEAFF
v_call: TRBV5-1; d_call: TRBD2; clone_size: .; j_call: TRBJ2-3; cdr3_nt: TGCGCCAGCAGCTTGGCCGGGAGGGAGGGCCTGGCAGATACGCAGTATTTT; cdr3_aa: CASSLAGREGLADTQYF
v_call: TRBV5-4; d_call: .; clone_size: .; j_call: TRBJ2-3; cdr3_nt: TGTGCCAGCAGCTTGGTGGAGGAGCCCACAGATACGCAGTATTTT; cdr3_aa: CASSLVEEPTDTQYF
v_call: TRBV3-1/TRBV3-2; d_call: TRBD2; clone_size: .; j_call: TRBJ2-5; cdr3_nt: TGTGCCAGCAGCCCGAGAATCGGGGGGGCCGCCGTAAAGACCCAGTACTTC; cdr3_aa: CASSPRIGGAAVKTQYF
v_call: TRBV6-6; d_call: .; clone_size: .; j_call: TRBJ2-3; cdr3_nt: TGTGCCGTCCAGGCCTCAGATACGCAGTATTTT; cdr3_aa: CAVQASDTQYF
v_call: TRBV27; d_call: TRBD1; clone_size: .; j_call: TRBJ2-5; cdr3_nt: TGTGCCAGCAGTTATGGGACAGGGGGCGCGGTGCTCCAGTACTTC; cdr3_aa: CASSYGTGGAVLQYF
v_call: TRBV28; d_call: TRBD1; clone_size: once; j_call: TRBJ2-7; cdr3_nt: TGTGCCAGCAGTCGACAGGGGGCGGGGGAGCAGTACTTC; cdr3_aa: CASSRQGAGEQYF
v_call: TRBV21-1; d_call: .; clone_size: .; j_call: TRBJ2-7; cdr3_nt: TGTGCCAGCAGCAAGGGACTAGCGGGATTGTTTAGGTCCTACGAGCAGTACTTC; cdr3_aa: CASSKGLAGLFRSYEQYF
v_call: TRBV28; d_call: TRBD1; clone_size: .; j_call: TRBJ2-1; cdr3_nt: TGTGCCAGCAGCCGAAGGACAGGGTCTGTCTATGAGCAGTTCTTC; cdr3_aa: CASSRRTGSVYEQFF
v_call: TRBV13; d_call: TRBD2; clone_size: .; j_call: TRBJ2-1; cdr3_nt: TGTGCCAGCAGCTTAGATACTAGCGGAATAGCCTACAATGAGCAGTTCTTC; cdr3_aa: CASSLDTSGIAYNEQFF
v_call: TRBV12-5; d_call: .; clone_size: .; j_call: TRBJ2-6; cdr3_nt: TGTGCTAGTGGCCGGGCCTCGGGAGGGGCCAACGTCCTGACTTTC; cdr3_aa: CASGRASGGANVLTF
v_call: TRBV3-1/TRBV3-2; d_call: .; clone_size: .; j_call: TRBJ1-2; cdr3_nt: TGTGCCAGCAGCCCCCTCCAGGGATCCAGCATTGACTATGGCTACACCTTC; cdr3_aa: CASSPLQGSSIDYGYTF
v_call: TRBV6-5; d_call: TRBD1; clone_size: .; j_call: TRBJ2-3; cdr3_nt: TGTGCCAGCAATGGGGGCAGGGGGGATACGCAGTATTTT; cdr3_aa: CASNGGRGDTQYF
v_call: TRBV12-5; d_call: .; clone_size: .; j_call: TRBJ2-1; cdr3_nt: TGTGCTAGTGGTTTGGTACTGGGAGTTGGCAATGAGCAGTTCTTC; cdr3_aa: CASGLVLGVGNEQFF
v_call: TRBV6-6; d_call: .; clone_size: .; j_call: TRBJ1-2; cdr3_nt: TGTGCCAGCAGTCATAATGGCTACACCTTC; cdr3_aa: CASSHNGYTF
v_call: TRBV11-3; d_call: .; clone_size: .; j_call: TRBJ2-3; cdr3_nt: TGTGCCAGCAGCTTAGCCAGCGCAGATACGCAGTATTTT; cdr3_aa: CASSLASADTQYF
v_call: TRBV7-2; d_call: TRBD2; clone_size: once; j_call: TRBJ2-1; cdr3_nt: TGTGCCAGCAGCTTGAGACTAGCTCAGAGCTCCTACAATGAGCAGTTCTTC; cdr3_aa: CASSLRLAQSSYNEQFF
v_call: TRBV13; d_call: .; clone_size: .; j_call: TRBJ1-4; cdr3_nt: TGTGCCAGCAGCTTAGGTTTTCGTGAAAAACTGTTTTTT; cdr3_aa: CASSLGFREKLFF
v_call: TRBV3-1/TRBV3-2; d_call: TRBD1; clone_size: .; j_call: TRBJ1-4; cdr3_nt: TGTGCCAGCAGCCGGCAGGACAGGGGGCGACTTGAAAAACTGTTTTTT; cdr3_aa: CASSRQDRGRLEKLFF
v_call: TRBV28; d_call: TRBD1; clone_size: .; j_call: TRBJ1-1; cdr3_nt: TGTGCCAGCAGTGCCTACAGGGGGGAAAACACTGAAGCTTTCTTT; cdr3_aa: CASSAYRGENTEAFF
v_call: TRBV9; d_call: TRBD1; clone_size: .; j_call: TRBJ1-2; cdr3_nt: TGTGCCAGCAGCGTTCGGGACAGCTATGGCTACACCTTC; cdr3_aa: CASSVRDSYGYTF
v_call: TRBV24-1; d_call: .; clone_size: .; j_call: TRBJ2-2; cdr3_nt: TGTGCCACCAGTGATCCGGGTCTCTTCGGGGAGCTGTTTTTT; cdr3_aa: CATSDPGLFGELFF
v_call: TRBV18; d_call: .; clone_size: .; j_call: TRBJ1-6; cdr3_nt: TGTGCCAGCTCACCACCGGGGACAACGAGCTATAATTCACCCCTCCACTTT; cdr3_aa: CASSPPGTTSYNSPLHF
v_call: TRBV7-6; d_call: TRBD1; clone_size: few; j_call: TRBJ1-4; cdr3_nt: TGTGCCAGCAGCTCGTTGACAGGGGCAACTAATGAAAAACTGTTTTTT; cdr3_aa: CASSSLTGATNEKLFF
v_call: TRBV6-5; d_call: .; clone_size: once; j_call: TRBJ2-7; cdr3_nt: TGTGCCAGCCAAACAGGTTTTGGCTACGAGCAGTACTTC; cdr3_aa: CASQTGFGYEQYF
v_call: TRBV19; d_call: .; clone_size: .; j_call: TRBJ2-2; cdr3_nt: TGTGCCAGTAGTAATCTCGGCACAGCGAACACCGGGGAGCTGTTTTTT; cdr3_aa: CASSNLGTANTGELFF
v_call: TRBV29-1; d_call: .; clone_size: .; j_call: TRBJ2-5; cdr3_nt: TGCAGCGTTCGGCAAGAGACCCAGTACTTC; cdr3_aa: CSVRQETQYF
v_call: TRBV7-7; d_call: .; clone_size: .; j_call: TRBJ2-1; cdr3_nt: TGTGCCAGCAGCTTGAGACAGAGCTCCTACAATGAGCAGTTCTTC; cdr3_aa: CASSLRQSSYNEQFF
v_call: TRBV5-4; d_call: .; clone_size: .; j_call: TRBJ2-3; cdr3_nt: TGTGCCAGCAGCTTTGGACTGCCTCCTAGCACAGATACGCAGTATTTT; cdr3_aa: CASSFGLPPSTDTQYF
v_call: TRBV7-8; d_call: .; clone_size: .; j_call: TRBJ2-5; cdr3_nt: TGTGCCAGCAGCTCAGCTGGGCGGGACAGAAAAGAGACCCAGTACTTC; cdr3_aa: CASSSAGRDRKETQYF
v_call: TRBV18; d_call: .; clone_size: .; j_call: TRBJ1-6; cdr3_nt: TGTGCCAGCTCACCGGGTAGAGGGAACCTCGCGAATTCACCCCTCCACTTT; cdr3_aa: CASSPGRGNLANSPLHF